Listed below are T cell receptor beta chains from one sample, sequenced in a study of identical twins. TCRdb ran MiXCR on the 5' RACE reads and lists one entry per CDR3 protein. Here the sample spans fewer than 350,000 distinct CDR3 sequences, roughly 8.6% being singletons. Separately, the same data were catalogued under a study of yellow fever vaccine responses in identical twins.

The sample comprised memory (CD45RO+) T cells sorted from blood. Source of these receptors: a woman between 18 and 29 years old in good health. The CDR3 runs from the conserved cysteine through the conserved F or W. The D gene is left open where the match is weak. Size tells how often a clone was seen (once, few, many) or the class of an expanded clone, and some rows leave it out.

. TRBJ2-3 . TRBV3-1 CASSQEAVTDTQYF TGTGCCAGCAGCCAAGAAGCGGTCACAGATACGCAGTATTTT
. TRBJ2-7 . TRBV5-1 CASSFGGTYEKYF TGCGCCAGCAGCTTCGGGGGAACCTACGAGAAGTACTTC
. TRBJ1-1 many TRBV5-1 CASSWAAGSMNTEAFF TGCGCCAGCAGCTGGGCAGCGGGCTCGATGAACACTGAAGCTTTCTTT
TRBD2 TRBJ2-3 many TRBV27 CASSPLAGRSTDTQYF TGTGCCAGCAGTCCCCTAGCGGGGCGTAGCACAGATACGCAGTATTTT
. TRBJ2-1 . TRBV6-1 CASRFLVRDEQFF TGTGCCAGCAGGTTCCTAGTACGGGATGAGCAGTTCTTC
TRBD1 TRBJ2-5 few TRBV11-2 CASSSISTGGRETQYF TGTGCCAGCAGCTCAATTTCTACAGGGGGCCGGGAGACCCAGTACTTC
. TRBJ1-1 . TRBV11-2 CASSLESGPEAFF TGTGCCAGCAGCTTAGAGTCCGGGCCAGAAGCTTTCTTT
TRBD1 TRBJ2-5 few TRBV5-1 CASSFGQGAEETQYF TGCGCCAGCAGCTTCGGACAGGGGGCGGAAGAGACCCAGTACTTC
. TRBJ1-1 . TRBV6-4 CASSEGGRTEAFF TGTGCCAGCAGTGAGGGGGGACGGACTGAAGCTTTCTTT
. TRBJ1-2 . TRBV6-5 CASSYLDNYGYTF TGTGCCAGCAGTTACTTGGACAACTATGGCTACACCTTC
. TRBJ1-2 many TRBV11-2 CASSSLGGNYGYTF TGTGCCAGCAGCTCCTTGGGGGGGAACTATGGCTACACCTTC
. TRBJ2-3 . TRBV20-1 CSAPIGHTQYF TGCAGTGCTCCAATTGGCCATACGCAGTATTTT
TRBD2 TRBJ2-1 many TRBV6-1 CASSRTSGGAGEQFF TGTGCCAGCAGCCGAACTAGCGGGGGGGCCGGTGAGCAGTTCTTC
. TRBJ2-2 many TRBV6-1 CASVDGGANTGELFF TGTGCCAGCGTAGATGGGGGCGCGAACACCGGGGAGCTGTTTTTT
TRBD1 TRBJ2-1 many TRBV7-3 CASSPTGGTYNEQFF TGTGCCAGCAGCCCGACAGGGGGGACGTACAATGAGCAGTTCTTC
. TRBJ1-1 many TRBV5-1 CASSLEGLGGNTEAFF TGCGCCAGCAGCTTGGAGGGTCTCGGTGGAAACACTGAAGCTTTCTTT